This entry lists 29 T cell receptor beta chains sequenced from one sample in a study of regulatory T cells in long-lasting Graves disease. Stated time point: newly diagnosed GD, antithyroid drugs for less than 3 months. RNA from PBMCs was the source of the TCR library. Assembly of TCR beta libraries relied on iRepertoire HTBI primers together with Arm-PCR of CDR3 regions. One entry per CDR3 protein, called by TCRdb with MiXCR from the multiplex PCR reads. The sample consists of over 500,000 distinct CDR3 sequences, roughly 16% of them appearing once. These data were also reused for a study on T cells in Graves' hyperthyroidism and ophthalmopathy.

Sample: peripheral blood mononuclear cells (PBMCs), taken at new diagnosis, from a patient treated with antithyroid drugs. These receptors were taken from a man aged 18-30 years with Graves disease.

This clonotype was seen many times. J is TRBJ1-1 and V is TRBV9; no reliable D call. CDR3 size: 12 residues. Germline assignment: CDR1 SGDLS and CDR2 YYNGEE. The V gene lost 5 bases and the J gene lost 1 base, with 6 bases spanning the gap. CDR3 DNA sequence: TGTGCCAGCAGTTCTGCGAACACTGAAGCTTTCTTT. Protein product: CASSSANTEAFF.

Only a few counts were recorded for this clonotype. It is likely a read error, because the conserved phenylalanine at the end of the CDR3 is missing. The chain has TRBV18 and TRBJ2-7, with 8 positions matching TRBD2. CDR3 size: 14 residues. Trimming at V came to 4 bases and at J to 3 bases, leaving 5 bases not matched to a gene. The V gene's germline CDR1 is KGHSH and CDR2 LQKENI. The CDR3 region has the DNA TGTGCCAGCTCACATCGCACTAGCGGCTACGAGCAGTACCTC. Translating it yields CASSHRTSGYEQYL.

This clonotype was seen repeatedly, ten times or more. The gene calls are TRBV30 and TRBJ2-3, with 12 bases lining up with TRBD1. Germline V gene data show CDR1 as GTSNPN and CDR2 as SVGIG (reference sequence). The trim removed 6 bases at V and 0 bases at J, leaving 4 bases unmatched. CDR3 size: 15 residues. The CDR3 reads CACGDRGLSTDTQYF. The CDR3 DNA follows: TGTGCCTGCGGGGACAGGGGGCTTAGCACAGATACGCAGTATTTT.

There are a few counts of this clonotype. This sequence joins TRBV9 and TRBJ2-5; TRBD1 matches at 8 bases. CDR1 is SGDLS, CDR2 YYNGEE, per germline. V was clipped by 3 bases and J by 7 bases; unmatched bases: 8. CDR3 length equals 14 residues. The CDR3, as DNA: TGTGCCAGCAGCGCCAGACAGGGGATAGGGACCCAGTACTTC. Its translation is CASSARQGIGTQYF.

The rearrangement uses TRBV5-1 and TRBJ2-1; 9 positions match TRBD1. There are 16 residues in the CDR3. J lost 1 base, V lost 0 bases, and 2 bases had no gene match. Germline V gene lookup returns CDR1 SGHRS and CDR2 YFSETQ. The CDR3 here is CASSLDGTGSYNEQFF. The CDR3 DNA reads as TGCGCCAGCAGCTTGGACGGGACAGGGTCCTACAATGAGCAGTTCTTC.

The chain uses TRBV5-6 and TRBJ1-1, with 10 positions matching TRBD1. J gave up 5 bases and V 4 bases, and 8 bases lay outside the gene matches. The CDR3 spans 15 residues. Per the germline V gene, CDR1 is SGHDT and CDR2 is YYEEEE. In DNA, the CDR3 is TGTGCCAGCAGCCGGGACAGGGGCGTGAGGACTGAAGCTTTCTTT. It codes for CASSRDRGVRTEAFF.

There are a few counts of this clonotype. V gene TRBV9 combines with J gene TRBJ2-2; a weak D match, TRBD1 (5 bases). V was cut by 7 bases and J by 0 bases, with 10 bases left in between. Germline-derived CDR1 and CDR2 are SGDLS and YYNGEE. The CDR3 contains 14 residues. The CDR3 loop reads CASGQPANTGELFF. The CDR3 DNA is TGTGCCAGCGGACAACCCGCGAACACCGGGGAGCTGTTTTTT.

This clonotype has a count of ten or more. The V call is TRBV2, the J call TRBJ1-1; no reliable D call. The CDR3 extends over 13 amino acids. Germline CDR1 SNHLY, CDR2 FYNNEI. The V end lost 6 bases, the J end lost 1 base, and 9 bases lay between the germline ends. The CDR3: CASRPEPNTEAFF. In DNA form, the CDR3 reads TGTGCCAGCAGACCCGAACCGAACACTGAAGCTTTCTTT.

This clonotype was seen a few times. DNA of the CDR3: TGTGCCAGCTCACCCTCGGGACGTAACTCCTACGAGCAGTACTTC. Protein: CASSPSGRNSYEQYF. The gene calls are TRBV18 and TRBJ2-7; D is possibly TRBD1 or TRBD2 (5 bases each). Germline V CDR1 and CDR2: KGHSH, LQKENI. There are 15 residues in the CDR3. The V gene lost 3 bases and the J gene lost 0 bases, with 12 bases spanning the gap.

This clonotype was counted a few times. Here the CDR3 DNA reads TGCGCCAGCAGCTTGGCTTTAGGCTCCACGCGGAATGAGCAGTTCTTC. This codes for CASSLALGSTRNEQFF. The rearrangement links TRBV5-1 to TRBJ2-1; D call uncertain. Trimming took 0 bases from V and 7 from J, leaving 17 bases between them. Germline lookup yields CDR1 SGHRS and CDR2 YFSETQ. CDR3 size: 16 residues.

The V and J genes are TRBV6-4 and TRBJ1-1; D is unresolved. This CDR3 spans 13 amino acids. V was trimmed by 0 bases and J by 3 bases, leaving 5 bases between them. The V gene's germline CDR1 is MRHNA and CDR2 SNTAGT. CDR3 nucleotides: TGTGCCAGCAGTGACTCTCGGTACACTGAAGCTTTCTTT. Residues: CASSDSRYTEAFF.

In DNA, the CDR3 is TGTGCCACCGACAGTTACTATGGCTACACCTTC. It yields the protein CATDSYYGYTF. The chain employs TRBV19 and TRBJ1-2; the D gene is possibly TRBD1 (5 bases). With 10 bases removed from V and 3 bases from J, the gap between germline ends came to 9 bases. This CDR3 is 11 amino acids long. Per germline, CDR1 LNHDA and CDR2 SQIVND (reference sequence).

This clonotype was counted ten times or more. In DNA, the CDR3 is TGTGCCTGGAGTGTACAGCGACAGGGATACGCTCAGCCCCAGCATTTT. Its protein product is CAWSVQRQGYAQPQHF. The J gene is TRBJ1-5, the V gene TRBV30; 7 positions agree with TRBD1. Per germline, CDR1 GTSNPN and CDR2 SVGIG (reference sequence). The V segment lost 0 bases and the J segment 6 bases; nucleotides outside the gene matches: 11. CDR3 length: 16 amino acids.

This clonotype showed up just a few times. The chain carries TRBV3-1 and TRBJ2-1; D not certain. The CDR3 is 12 residues long. V was pared by 5 bases and J by 4 bases, with 6 bases between. Germline values: CDR1 LGHDT, CDR2 YNNKEL (reference sequence). CDR3 DNA sequence: TGTGCCAGCAGCACGATTTACAATGAGCAGTTCTTC. This gives the protein CASSTIYNEQFF.

This rearrangement joins TRBV11-2 to TRBJ1-5; D uncertain. This CDR3 has 14 amino acids. V lost 0 bases and J 3 bases, leaving 6 bases between the germline ends. Germline loops: CDR1 SGHAT, CDR2 FQNNGV. The CDR3 sequence: CASSLDIFNQPQHF. CDR3 sequence (DNA): TGTGCCAGCAGCTTAGACATATTCAATCAGCCCCAGCATTTT.

This chain connects TRBV5-1 to TRBJ2-2; no firm D call. Germline lookup yields CDR1 SGHRS and CDR2 YFSETQ. There are 15 residues in the CDR3. V was pared by 5 bases and J by 2 bases, with 13 bases between. The CDR3 DNA reads TGCGCCAGCAGTCCGATGGGTTTAAACACCGGGGAGCTGTTTTTT. Translating gives CASSPMGLNTGELFF.

The chain employs TRBV7-8 and TRBJ1-5; 7 nucleotides align to TRBD1. CDR3 length: 15 residues. The junction had 6 bases not matched to a gene; V was cut back by 0 bases and J by 7 bases. CDR1 SGHVS and CDR2 FQNEAQ come from the germline V gene. In DNA form, the CDR3 reads TGTGCCAGCAGCTTAGCGCGGACAGGTCAACAGCCCCAGCATTTT. Residues: CASSLARTGQQPQHF. The variable domain in full, with the rest retrieved from reference TRBV7-8 and TRBJ1-5, is GAGVSQSPRYKVAKRGQDVALRCDPISGHVSLFWYQQALGQGPEFLTYFQNEAQLDKSGLPSDRFFAERPEGSVSTLKIQRTQQEDSAVYLCASSLARTGQQPQHFGDGTRLSIL.

The chain joins TRBV11-3 to TRBJ1-1; D gene uncertain. Trimming cost V 5 bases and J 7 bases, with 17 bases left between them. This CDR3 spans 14 amino acids. Germline assignment: CDR1 SGHNT and CDR2 YENEEA. CDR3 loop: CASSPNDGWNEAFF. The CDR3 DNA reads TGTGCCAGCAGCCCCAATGACGGCTGGAATGAAGCTTTCTTT.

This clonotype was picked up many times. The chain uses TRBV12-3 or TRBV12-4 and TRBJ2-1, with 9 bases matching TRBD1. This CDR3 is built from 16 residues. With V trimmed by 6 bases and J by 3 bases, 9 bases remained unmatched. The CDR3 coding sequence is TGTGCCAGCAGGGGGGACAGGGCGGAGATCTACAATGAGCAGTTCTTC. Translation gives CASRGDRAEIYNEQFF.

The V and J genes are TRBV6-1 and TRBJ1-5, with D possibly matching TRBD1 (5 bases). The germline CDR1 and CDR2 sequences are MNHNS and SASEGT. The CDR3 length is 16 residues. V was clipped by 6 bases and J by 2 bases, with 17 bases between them. CDR3 sequence: CASSPGTSRGNQPQHF. The DNA for the CDR3 is TGTGCCAGCAGCCCTGGGACTTCTCGGGGCAATCAGCCCCAGCATTTT.

In its sample, this clonotype was seen many times. The chain uses TRBV7-8 and TRBJ2-5; D is possibly TRBD2 (6 bases). Per germline, CDR1 SGHVS and CDR2 FQNEAQ. The V and J ends lost 4 bases and 3 bases respectively, with 15 bases between them. CDR3 length equals 15 residues. DNA of the CDR3: TGTGCCAGCAGCTCCACTGGCGGGGAAGAAGAGACCCAGTACTTC. Residues: CASSSTGGEEETQYF.

The V and J genes are TRBV30 and TRBJ1-2; D is uncertain. The V gene lost 4 bases and the J gene lost 2 bases, with 14 bases spanning the gap. Germline loops: CDR1 GTSNPN, CDR2 SVGIG (reference sequence). The CDR3 is made up of 14 amino acids. The CDR3 protein is CAWTVGSVNYGYTF. The CDR3, as DNA: TGTGCCTGGACGGTAGGCAGTGTGAACTATGGCTACACCTTC.

The table lists this clonotype with many counts. The gene calls are TRBV5-6 and TRBJ2-7, with 7 bases aligning to TRBD1. V trimming: 4 bases; J trimming: 2 bases; junction bases outside the gene matches: 9. This CDR3 has 15 residues. Germline CDR1 is SGHDT and CDR2 is YYEEEE. CDR3: CASSPVQGSTYEQYF. The DNA for the CDR3 is TGTGCCAGCAGCCCCGTACAGGGGTCAACCTACGAGCAGTACTTC.

This clonotype has only a few counts. CDR3 DNA sequence: TGTGCGCTCGACTCTGGGGCCAACGTCCTGACTTTC. Amino acid sequence: CALDSGANVLTF. The chain links TRBV30 to TRBJ2-6; D call uncertain. CDR1 is GTSNPN and CDR2 is SVGIG in the germline V gene (reference sequence). The CDR3 contains 12 residues.

This clonotype was seen many times. The rearrangement links TRBV2 to TRBJ1-5; unclear D gene. CDR3 length equals 14 residues. Deletions cut 3 bases from V and 7 bases from J, with 13 bases between. Germline V lookup: CDR1 SNHLY, CDR2 FYNNEI. The CDR3 sequence: CASSDTGMWQPQHF. The CDR3 DNA is TGTGCCAGCAGTGATACGGGGATGTGGCAGCCCCAGCATTTT.

The V gene is TRBV5-1, the J gene TRBJ1-2, with D hard to call. The CDR3 sequence is 15 residues long. V lost 1 base and J lost 0, with 10 bases in between. Germline V gives CDR1 SGHRS, CDR2 YFSETQ. The CDR3 here is CASSLLVSSNYGYTF. For the CDR3, the DNA is TGCGCCAGCAGCTTGCTTGTCAGTTCTAACTATGGCTACACCTTC.

The table lists this clonotype with a few counts. The rearrangement links TRBV9 to TRBJ1-5; 7 nucleotides line up with TRBD1. Trimming removed 3 bases from V and 7 bases from J; junction bases left unmatched: 7. The germline CDR1 and CDR2 sequences are SGDLS and YYNGEE. The CDR3 runs to 14 residues. The CDR3 bases are TGTGCCAGCAGCGAGGGACAGTCTTACCAGCCCCAGCATTTT. It encodes CASSEGQSYQPQHF. Complete variable domain (other parts from reference TRBV9 and TRBJ1-5): DSGVTQTPKHLITATGQRVTLRCSPRSGDLSVYWYQQSLDQGLQFLIQYYNGEERAKGNILERFSAQQFPDLHSELNLSSLELGDSALYFCASSEGQSYQPQHFGDGTRLSIL.

This clonotype has ten or more counts. The gene calls are TRBV30 and TRBJ1-2, with 8 nucleotides matching TRBD1. Unmatched junction bases numbered 17, after V lost 4 bases and J lost 4 bases. The CDR3 runs 17 residues. Germline CDR1 GTSNPN, CDR2 SVGIG (reference sequence). The CDR3 sequence is CAWIPNGRGPTSYGYTF. CDR3 in DNA: TGTGCCTGGATACCAAACGGCAGGGGGCCAACTAGCTATGGCTACACCTTC. The full variable domain, in which reference TRBV30 and TRBJ1-2 provide the parts outside the CDR3, is SQTIHQWPATLVQPVGSPLSLECTVEGTSNPNLYWYRQAAGRGLQLLFYSVGIGQISSEVPQNLSASRPQDRQFILSSKKLLLSDSGFYLCAWIPNGRGPTSYGYTFGSGTRLTVV.

On this clonotype: This may be a read error: a much more frequent sequence differs by one nucleotide. The chain employs TRBV30 and TRBJ1-1; D might be TRBD1 (5 bases). CDR1 GTSNPN and CDR2 SVGIG come from the germline V gene (reference sequence). The CDR3 has 14 residues. The CDR3 DNA follows: TGTGCCCGGAGTCCTGGGGGTTTGAACACTGAAGCTTTCTTT. It codes for CARSPGGLNTEAFF. The variable domain in full, with the rest retrieved from reference TRBV30 and TRBJ1-1, is SQTIHQWPATLVQPVGSPLSLECTVEGTSNPNLYWYRQAAGRGLQLLFYSVGIGQISSEVPQNLSASRPQDRQFILSSKKLLLSDSGFYLCARSPGGLNTEAFFGQGTRLTVV.